The following is a T cell receptor beta chain sequence with its context. The antigen is not known. The entry originates in a study of OX40 agonist ivuxolimab in advanced cancers. The data were produced by immunoSEQ multiplex PCR, yet TCRdb's version contains in-frame clones alone and is incomplete. The table has 60,000 to 65,000 clones, 85% to 90% seen once. Study-wide results and limits: Among the nonresponders, some also had low normalized T-cell clonal expansion.

This CDR3 comprises 18 residues. Germline lookup yields CDR1 MNHEY and CDR2 SMNVEV (reference sequence). Between the trimmed V and J ends, which lost 2 bases and 4 bases, there was a span of 22 bases. The chain joins TRBV27 to TRBJ2-3, with D perhaps given as TRBD1 or TRBD2 (7 bases each). The sample in question was CD4+ or CD8+ T cells sorted from blood, obtained in a trial of the OX40 agonist ivuxolimab. The TCR sequence derives from an adult with an advanced solid tumor such as melanoma, head and neck, liver or kidney cancer. CDR3 nucleotides: TGTGCCAGCAGTTTAAGGGCAGGGGGAGGGGATTCATCAGATACGCAGTATTTT. Its translation: CASSLRAGGGDSSDTQYF.